A single TCR beta chain is shown here with its context. Its specificity is not known. Assay: immunoSEQ multiplex PCR; the TCRdb copy retains only in-frame clones and omits some. Found here are some 69,000 clones, about 94% of them singletons; the top ten hold roughly 0.14%. The data derive from a study of CD4 T cells in relation to SARS-CoV-2 and coronaviruses. In the study overall: Crossreactive spike epitopes shared across donors were mapped to their HLA restriction.

CDR3 size: 13 residues. CDR1 SGHTA and CDR2 FQGNSA come from the germline V gene. V lost 5 bases, J lost 13 bases, and 17 bases lay in between. Regarding the study as a whole: In 55% to 75% of donors, memory CD4+ clonotypes crossrecognized SARS-CoV-2 and at least one common cold coronavirus spike.

Before the COVID-19 pandemic, during about 2010-2018, CD4+ T cells were taken from unexposed donors. Cryopreserved PBMCs were CD4-enriched, then split into naive and memory cells. This TCR came from a human donor in good health. The specimen sequenced was naive CD4+ T cells from PBMCs. Subset given: naive CD4+ T cells isolated by negative enrichment. The chain joins TRBV7-2 to TRBJ1-4; D is unclear. The CDR3 nucleotides read TGTGCCAGCAGCGTCTCCCGGGTCCCTCGACTGTTTTTT. Translating gives CASSVSRVPRLFF.